These T cell receptor beta chains were read from a single sample in a study of T cells in Graves' hyperthyroidism and ophthalmopathy. In TCRdb, the multiplex PCR reads were re-called with MiXCR into one record per CDR3 protein. This sample has hundreds of thousands of distinct CDR3 sequences, with about 15% found just once. Source material: blood. The receptors derive from a man between 18 and 35 years old with Graves' ophthalmopathy. Each CDR3 is given with its conserved first and last residue. D genes are given only for firm matches. Not every row has a clone size; where given, it reads once, few, many or a size class.

DNA,CDR3,J,D,size,V
TGTGCCAGCAGTTACGGCGCAGGGTGGACCGGGGAGCTGTTTTTT,CASSYGAGWTGELFF,TRBJ2-2,-,-,TRBV6-5
TGTGCCTGGAGTGCAAGACAGTTAAGCAATCAGCCCCAGCATTTT,CAWSARQLSNQPQHF,TRBJ1-5,-,many,TRBV30
TGTGCCAGCAGCTTAGATCAGGGTAGCTCCTACGAGCAGTACTTC,CASSLDQGSSYEQYF,TRBJ2-7,-,many,TRBV7-9
TGCAGTGCTAAAACAGGTAGCAATCAGCCCCAGCATTTT,CSAKTGSNQPQHF,TRBJ1-5,-,many,TRBV20-1
TGTGCCAGCAGTGTAGGGGGACAGGGAGCAATCTATGGCTACACCTTC,CASSVGGQGAIYGYTF,TRBJ1-2,TRBD1,few,TRBV25-1
TGTGCCAGCAGTGAAGCGCTCTGGACTACCCTGTTGGGGTACGAGCAGTACTTC,CASSEALWTTLLGYEQYF,TRBJ2-7,-,many,TRBV6-1
TGTGCCAGCAGCTTAGCCCGCCAAGAGGGGCCCAGCACAGATACGCAGTATTTT,CASSLARQEGPSTDTQYF,TRBJ2-3,-,-,TRBV11-2
TGTGCCAGCAGTGAAAGGACAGGGCCGAACACTGAAGCTTTCTTT,CASSERTGPNTEAFF,TRBJ1-1,TRBD1,many,TRBV6-1
TGCAGTGCTAGGGGGGACTCGGCCGACACTGAAGCTTTCTTT,CSARGDSADTEAFF,TRBJ1-1,-,many,TRBV20-1
TGTGCCAGCAGTTACTCGATGGGGGCGGCCACTGAAGCTTTCTTT,CASSYSMGAATEAFF,TRBJ1-1,-,many,TRBV6-5
TGTGCCAGCAGCAAGGGCTGGTTACAGGCCCCCTACGAGCAGTACTTC,CASSKGWLQAPYEQYF,TRBJ2-7,-,many,TRBV6-1
TGTGCCTGGAGTGGGGAAGAGACCCAGTACTTC,CAWSGEETQYF,TRBJ2-5,-,many,TRBV30
TGCGCCAGTCTCCGGGGGGGCCCCCACGAGCAGTACTTC,CASLRGGPHEQYF,TRBJ2-7,TRBD2,few,TRBV10-2
TGTGCCAGCACCAATCAAGAAGTGGGTGAGCAGTTCTTC,CASTNQEVGEQFF,TRBJ2-1,-,many,TRBV27
TGTGCCACCAGCAGAGCGGGACAGGGCTACGAGCAGTACTTC,CATSRAGQGYEQYF,TRBJ2-7,TRBD1,many,TRBV15
TGTGCCAGCAGCGTAACAGGGGGTTATACCGGGGAGCTGTTTTTT,CASSVTGGYTGELFF,TRBJ2-2,TRBD1,-,TRBV9
TGTGCCAGCAGTGCCTGGACAGGGCCATCGAACACCGGGGAGCTGTTTTTT,CASSAWTGPSNTGELFF,TRBJ2-2,TRBD1,few,TRBV27
TGTGCCAGCAGCCAACCGGGACAGGGGGAGCTTAACTATGGCTACACCTTC,CASSQPGQGELNYGYTF,TRBJ1-2,TRBD1,few,TRBV5-5
TGTGCCAGCAGCCAAAGACTGGGGGGGGGAGAGACCCAGTACTTC,CASSQRLGGGETQYF,TRBJ2-5,TRBD2,many,TRBV3-1
TGTGCCAGCAGCCTACCCAATTCACGGAATGAGCAGTTCTTC,CASSLPNSRNEQFF,TRBJ2-1,-,many,TRBV5-4
TGTGCCAGCAGCCTACTTACAGGCGGGGGCTACACCTTC,CASSLLTGGGYTF,TRBJ1-2,-,many,TRBV27
TGTGCCAGCAGAGAACAGGGAGCCTATGGCTACACCTTC,CASREQGAYGYTF,TRBJ1-2,-,many,TRBV2
TGTGCCAGCAGCTCCCAGGGGGCCCAGCCCCAGCATTTT,CASSSQGAQPQHF,TRBJ1-5,TRBD1,many,TRBV11-3
TGTGCCAGCAGCTTGGCCGGCCATTCAGATACGCAGTATTTT,CASSLAGHSDTQYF,TRBJ2-3,-,-,TRBV5-8
TGCAGTGCTAGAGATTCGGAGGGGGCTGAGACCCAGTACTTC,CSARDSEGAETQYF,TRBJ2-5,-,many,TRBV20-1
TGTGCCACCAGCAGAGGCAGGGGACAGGTTACGCAGTATTTT,CATSRGRGQVTQYF,TRBJ2-3,TRBD1,-,TRBV15
TGTGCCTGGAGTGTAATAGCCAAGGATACGCAGTATTTT,CAWSVIAKDTQYF,TRBJ2-3,-,many,TRBV30
TGCGCCAGCAGCTTGGCGCGGGGGGCGACTGGAAACACCATATATTTT,CASSLARGATGNTIYF,TRBJ1-3,-,-,TRBV5-1
TGTGCCAGCAGCCATAGCGGGAGGGTCTTTAATGAGCAGTTCTTC,CASSHSGRVFNEQFF,TRBJ2-1,TRBD2,many,TRBV7-9
TGTGCCAGCAGCTTAGATACTAGCGGGGGGGCCGGGTCCTACAATGAGCAGTTCTTC,CASSLDTSGGAGSYNEQFF,TRBJ2-1,TRBD2,many,TRBV7-6
TGTGCCAGCAGCTTTACTGGGATGAAGGTCGAGACCCAGTACTTC,CASSFTGMKVETQYF,TRBJ2-5,-,-,TRBV11-3
TGTGCCAGCAGCCACATGTACAATGAGCAGTTCTTC,CASSHMYNEQFF,TRBJ2-1,-,many,TRBV3-1
TGCGCCAGCAGCAACTCGGACAGCTTCAATGAGCAGTTCTTC,CASSNSDSFNEQFF,TRBJ2-1,-,-,TRBV4-1
TGTGCCAGCAGCTTGGGGCTCGGGAGACTATTGAAGGAAGACATTCAGTACTTC,CASSLGLGRLLKEDIQYF,TRBJ2-4,-,few,TRBV5-6
TGTGCCAGCAGTTCGGACAGTATTGGCTACACCTTC,CASSSDSIGYTF,TRBJ1-2,-,many,TRBV12-3/TRBV12-4
TGTGCCAGCAGTACTACAGGGGGCAGGGGTGAGCAGTTCTTC,CASSTTGGRGEQFF,TRBJ2-1,TRBD1,many,TRBV12-3/TRBV12-4
TGCGCCAGCAGCCAACTGAACGTTCTGGACTATGGCTACACCTTC,CASSQLNVLDYGYTF,TRBJ1-2,-,many,TRBV5-1